This entry lists 29 T cell receptor beta chains sequenced from one sample in a study of T cells in Graves' hyperthyroidism and ophthalmopathy. TCR beta CDR3 regions were amplified from RNA. First-round RT-PCR with HTBI primers amplified the TCR CDR3 region. Via MiXCR, TCRdb re-called the multiplex PCR reads, giving one row per CDR3 protein. This sample yields 350,000 or so distinct CDR3 sequences, of which 17% are seen a single time; almost 35% belongs to the top ten. Sequences were obtained from blood. These receptor sequences come from a woman aged 30 to 39 with Graves' hyperthyroidism that later progressed to Graves' ophthalmopathy.

The chain joins TRBV4-1 to TRBJ1-1; TRBD1 might be the D (5 bases). There are 15 residues in the CDR3. Germline CDR1 MGHRA, CDR2 YSYEKL. The V gene lost 6 bases and the J gene lost 5 bases, with 19 bases spanning the gap. The CDR3 loop reads CASRAGLRDSTEAFF. CDR3 bases: TGCGCCAGCAGAGCGGGTCTCAGGGATAGTACTGAAGCTTTCTTT.

Comments on this clonotype: Being one base from a much bigger clone, this may be a read error. The gene calls are TRBV29-1 and TRBJ2-7, with 15 positions matching TRBD2. The CDR3 loop spans 15 amino acids. Germline V lookup: CDR1 SQVTM, CDR2 ANQGSEA. The CDR3 here is CSVEGTSGRRYEQYF. The DNA for the CDR3 is TGCAGCGTGGAAGGGACTAGCGGGAGGCGGTACGAGCAGTACTTC.

The chain is built from TRBV30 and TRBJ1-3, with 7 bases matching TRBD1. Germline lookup yields CDR1 GTSNPN and CDR2 SVGIG (reference sequence). This CDR3 region has 17 residues. The ends lost 5 bases at V and 6 bases at J; junction bases unmatched: 19. In nucleotides, the CDR3 is TGTGCCTGGTCGAGCACGGGATTAACAGGGGCTGAAAACACCATATATTTT. Translation gives CAWSSTGLTGAENTIYF.

There are many counts of this clonotype. The chain joins TRBV6-1 to TRBJ2-1, with a tentative D call TRBD1 (6 bases). The CDR3 runs 13 residues. Germline V CDR1 and CDR2: MNHNS, SASEGT. With 6 bases removed from V and 9 bases from J, the gap between germline ends came to 15 bases. CDR3 coding DNA: TGTGCCAGCAGGCCCTCATCAGGGGTTGAGCAGTTCTTC. Its translation: CASRPSSGVEQFF.

This clonotype was seen at least ten times. V gene TRBV6-1 combines with J gene TRBJ1-2; 12 nucleotides line up with TRBD1. V lost 5 bases and J lost 7; bases outside the gene matches: 11. The CDR3 covers 16 residues. Germline V CDR1 and CDR2: MNHNS, SASEGT. The DNA of the CDR3 is TGTGCCAGCAGTCTCCCCGGGACAGGGGGCGAATCTGGCTACACCTTC. Encoded protein: CASSLPGTGGESGYTF.

This clonotype was observed many times. The chain carries TRBV20-1 and TRBJ1-1; D is unresolved. Trimming removed 4 bases at V and 0 bases at J, with 9 bases between. CDR3 length: 13 residues. Germline values: CDR1 DFQATT, CDR2 SNEGSKA (reference sequence). Written as DNA, the CDR3 is TGCAGTGCTACGGGGAGCATGAACACTGAAGCTTTCTTT. Amino acids: CSATGSMNTEAFF.

The CDR3 DNA reads TGTGCCAGTAGATCGGCGGGGGCGCGTACCGGGGAGCTGTTTTTT. Amino acids: CASRSAGARTGELFF. The chain joins TRBV19 to TRBJ2-2, with D possibly being TRBD2 (7 bases). CDR1 LNHDA and CDR2 SQIVND come from the germline V gene (reference sequence). CDR3 length: 15 residues. Trimming left V 6 bases short and J 5 bases short, with 16 bases between.

This sequence joins TRBV2 and TRBJ1-1, with TRBD1 as a possible D gene (6 bases). The CDR3 is 15 residues long. Trimming shortened V by 8 bases and J by 7 bases, and 23 bases separated the two germline ends. Per germline, CDR1 SNHLY and CDR2 FYNNEI. CDR3 nucleotides: TGTGCCAGCTACCCCCTGGCCGGGGGCAAGGGTGAAGCTTTCTTT. Protein sequence: CASYPLAGGKGEAFF. Full variable domain (rest looked up from reference TRBV2 and TRBJ1-1): EPEVTQTPSHQVTQMGQEVILRCVPISNHLYFYWYRQILGQKVEFLVSFYNNEISEKSEIFDDQFSVERPDGSNFTLKIRSTKLEDSAMYFCASYPLAGGKGEAFFGQGTRLTVV.

This clonotype was seen a few times. The gene calls are TRBV10-1 and TRBJ2-3; D remains ambiguous. The germline V gene has CDR1 WNHNN and CDR2 SYGVQD (reference sequence). CDR3 length equals 13 residues. Trimming shortened V by 3 bases and J by 2 bases, and 6 bases separated the two germline ends. In DNA form, the CDR3 reads TGCGCCAGCAGTGACCGACCCACAGATACGCAGTATTTT. Amino acid sequence: CASSDRPTDTQYF.

Many counts were recorded for this clonotype. CDR3 coding DNA: TGCGCCAGCAGCCAAGATCGAAGTGGCAATCAGCCCCAGCATTTT. Residues: CASSQDRSGNQPQHF. This chain links TRBV4-1 with TRBJ1-5, with D unclear. The CDR3 is 15 residues long. V lost 0 bases to trimming and J lost 2 bases, with 8 bases between them. Looked up from germline, CDR1 is MGHRA and CDR2 is YSYEKL.

This clonotype came up many times. V usage is TRBV4-1 and J usage is TRBJ1-1; D is unresolved. The V gene's germline CDR1 is MGHRA and CDR2 YSYEKL. CDR3 length: 16 residues. V was cut by 0 bases and J by 4 bases, with 15 bases left in between. The CDR3 DNA follows: TGCGCCAGCAGCCAAGATACGTTGGAGGGAAGCACTGAAGCTTTCTTT. This gives the protein CASSQDTLEGSTEAFF.

This clonotype was seen ten or more times. This chain joins TRBV5-1 and TRBJ2-5; D call uncertain. Germline V gene sequence: CDR1 SGHRS, CDR2 YFSETQ. The CDR3 consists of 14 residues. Trimming removed 5 bases from V and 3 bases from J, with 14 bases in between. The CDR3: CASRGLGAKETQYF. The DNA of the CDR3 is TGCGCCAGCAGAGGTTTAGGAGCTAAAGAGACCCAGTACTTC.

This clonotype has at least ten counts. This chain joins TRBV12-3 or TRBV12-4 and TRBJ2-1, with D unresolved. Deletions cut 1 base from V and 6 bases from J, with 4 bases between. The CDR3 loop spans 12 amino acids. The CDR3 here is CASSLGLNEQFF. The CDR3 bases are TGTGCCAGCAGTTTAGGGCTCAATGAGCAGTTCTTC.

This chain links TRBV19 with TRBJ1-5, with 9 bases lining up with TRBD1. V was clipped by 5 bases and J by 0 bases; unmatched bases: 8. The CDR3 has 17 residues. The germline V gene encodes CDR1 LNHDA and CDR2 SQIVND (reference sequence). CDR3 loop: CASSSPDRGYSNQPQHF. CDR3 bases: TGTGCCAGTAGTTCACCCGACAGGGGGTATAGCAATCAGCCCCAGCATTTT. Complete variable domain (other parts from reference TRBV19 and TRBJ1-5): DGGITQSPKYLFRKEGQNVTLSCEQNLNHDAMYWYRQDPGQGLRLIYYSQIVNDFQKGDIAEGYSVSREKKESFPLTVTSAQKNPTAFYLCASSSPDRGYSNQPQHFGDGTRLSIL.

The rearrangement links TRBV4-2 to TRBJ1-6; no clear D gene. This CDR3 region has 14 residues. Germline V gene data show CDR1 as LGHNA and CDR2 as YNFKEQ. V was pared by 1 base and J by 8 bases, with 9 bases between. The CDR3 DNA reads TGTGCCAGCAGCCAAGTCGGCGGAGATTCACCCCTCCACTTT. Its translation: CASSQVGGDSPLHF.

This clonotype was seen only a few times. The V call is TRBV28, the J call TRBJ2-7, with D possibly being TRBD2 (5 bases). V was clipped by 7 bases and J by 0 bases, with 10 bases between them. The CDR3 runs to 13 residues. CDR1 is MDHEN and CDR2 is SYDVKM in the germline V gene. The CDR3 DNA is TGTGCCAGCAATCCGGGGAGCTCCTACGAGCAGTACTTC. Translated: CASNPGSSYEQYF.

This clonotype was counted at least ten times. V usage is TRBV27 and J usage is TRBJ2-5; 10 nucleotides match TRBD2. This CDR3 is built from 16 residues. V trimming: 3 bases; J trimming: 5 bases; junction bases outside the gene matches: 9. CDR1 is MNHEY, CDR2 SMNVEV, per germline (reference sequence). CDR3 DNA sequence: TGTGCCAGCAGTTTCCTCAGCGGGAGGGGGGAGGAGACCCAGTACTTC. It specifies CASSFLSGRGEETQYF.

This clonotype was observed many times. The gene calls are TRBV20-1 and TRBJ1-5; possibly TRBD1 for D (5 bases). The ends were cut back, 4 bases at V and 3 bases at J, with 13 bases in the middle. CDR1 and CDR2 from the germline V gene are DFQATT and SNEGSKA (reference sequence). The CDR3 spans 14 residues. CDR3 amino acids: CSAKLTGTNQPQHF. The CDR3 coding sequence is TGCAGTGCTAAACTGACGGGGACCAATCAGCCCCAGCATTTT.

This clonotype turned up a few times. The chain employs TRBV3-1 and TRBJ1-6; D call uncertain. CDR1 and CDR2 (germline): LGHDT, YNNKEL (reference sequence). V lost 0 bases and J 9 bases, leaving 12 bases between the germline ends. There are 15 residues in the CDR3. Written as DNA, the CDR3 is TGTGCCAGCAGCCAAGATTCGGGAGGCGGTTCACCCCTCCACTTT. Its translation: CASSQDSGGGSPLHF.

This clonotype was recorded at least ten times. DNA of the CDR3: TGTGCCAGCAGCTATACAGGGACAGGGTCCTGGTACAATGAGCAGTTCTTC. Its protein product is CASSYTGTGSWYNEQFF. The J gene is TRBJ2-1, the V gene TRBV5-5, with 9 bases lining up with TRBD1. Unmatched junction bases numbered 11, after V lost 3 bases and J lost 4 bases. This CDR3 comprises 17 residues. CDR1 SGHKS and CDR2 YYEKEE come from the germline V gene (reference sequence). The variable domain in full, completed from reference TRBV5-5 and TRBJ2-1, reads DAGVTQSPTHLIKTRGQQVTLRCSPISGHKSVSWYQQVLGQGPQFIFQYYEKEERGRGNFPDRFSARQFPNYSSELNVNALLLGDSALYLCASSYTGTGSWYNEQFFGPGTRLTVL.

Many counts were recorded for this clonotype. V gene TRBV4-2 combines with J gene TRBJ2-1; perhaps TRBD1 as D (6 bases). The V end lost 4 bases, the J end lost 0 bases, and 16 bases lay between the germline ends. The CDR3 runs to 17 residues. Germline assignment: CDR1 LGHNA and CDR2 YNFKEQ. The CDR3 here is CASSPGDRQFSYNEQFF. The CDR3 DNA follows: TGTGCCAGCAGCCCAGGGGATAGACAGTTCTCCTACAATGAGCAGTTCTTC.

Many counts were recorded for this clonotype. The V and J genes are TRBV2 and TRBJ2-1, with TRBD2 identical over 11 bases. The V gene end was trimmed by 6 bases and the J gene end by 5 bases; junction bases not matched to a gene: 6. The CDR3 spans 15 residues. Germline CDR1 SNHLY, CDR2 FYNNEI. Here the CDR3 reads CASRAGTSGNNEQFF. The CDR3 DNA is TGTGCCAGCAGAGCCGGGACTAGCGGTAACAATGAGCAGTTCTTC. Complete variable domain (other parts from reference TRBV2 and TRBJ2-1): EPEVTQTPSHQVTQMGQEVILRCVPISNHLYFYWYRQILGQKVEFLVSFYNNEISEKSEIFDDQFSVERPDGSNFTLKIRSTKLEDSAMYFCASRAGTSGNNEQFFGPGTRLTVL.

This clonotype was observed at least ten times. V and J are TRBV12-5 and TRBJ2-7; D perhaps matches TRBD1 (6 bases). V was clipped by 10 bases and J by 1 base, with 35 bases between them. The V gene's germline CDR1 is LGHNT and CDR2 FRNRAP. This CDR3 comprises 20 residues. Here the CDR3 reads CAKFSAQSRLGHRFSYEQYF. Written as DNA, the CDR3 is TGTGCTAAGTTTTCCGCTCAGTCCCGTCTGGGACACCGATTTTCCTACGAGCAGTACTTC.

This clonotype was found many times. The rearrangement links TRBV20-1 to TRBJ2-3, with TRBD2 matching over 7 bases. The J segment lost 2 bases and the V segment lost 5 bases, leaving 22 bases of the junction unmatched. From germline, CDR1 is DFQATT and CDR2 SNEGSKA (reference sequence). CDR3 length: 19 amino acids. In DNA form, the CDR3 reads TGCAGTGCTGGGGGGGACCTAGCGATCAATCCTACAAACACAGATACGCAGTATTTT. As protein: CSAGGDLAINPTNTDTQYF.

The chain uses TRBV30 and TRBJ1-3; the D gene is possibly TRBD1 (6 bases). V was trimmed by 2 bases and J by 0 bases, leaving 14 bases between them. This CDR3 has 16 residues. Germline CDR1 reads GTSNPN; CDR2 reads SVGIG (reference sequence). CDR3: CAWSPRTARSGNTIYF. In DNA form, the CDR3 reads TGTGCCTGGAGTCCTCGGACAGCCCGCTCTGGAAACACCATATATTTT.

This clonotype was detected ten times or more. The chain combines TRBV7-8 with TRBJ2-7, with 8 bases fitting TRBD2. The CDR3 is made up of 14 amino acids. Per germline, CDR1 SGHVS and CDR2 FQNEAQ. V lost 5 bases, J lost 3 bases, and 6 bases stayed unmatched. CDR3 protein: CASSPGTSDYEQYF. The CDR3 DNA follows: TGTGCCAGCAGCCCAGGGACTAGTGACTACGAGCAGTACTTC.

This clonotype was counted many times. The CDR3 here is CASSYVTGGGSPLHF. CDR3 in DNA: TGTGCCAGCAGTTACGTAACAGGGGGCGGGTCACCCCTCCACTTT. This chain connects TRBV6-5 to TRBJ1-6, with 9 bases fitting TRBD1. This CDR3 has 15 residues. The ends lost 2 bases at V and 10 bases at J; junction bases unmatched: 6. Germline loops: CDR1 MNHEY, CDR2 SVGAGI.

This clonotype was observed a handful of times. V usage is TRBV29-1 and J usage is TRBJ1-2; D might be TRBD1 (6 bases). Germline-derived CDR1 and CDR2 are SQVTM and ANQGSEA. This CDR3 has 13 residues. Trimming stripped 6 bases from V and 1 base from J, with 12 bases between. In DNA form, the CDR3 reads TGCAGCGTCCCGACAGGAGATAACTATGGCTACACCTTC. Protein product: CSVPTGDNYGYTF.

This clonotype was found a few times. The J gene is TRBJ2-3, the V gene TRBV20-1, with 8 positions matching TRBD2. CDR1 is DFQATT and CDR2 is SNEGSKA in the germline V gene (reference sequence). CDR3 length: 13 amino acids. The ends lost 2 bases at V and 6 bases at J; junction bases unmatched: 4. The chain's CDR3 is CSARSGSYDTQYF. CDR3 DNA sequence: TGCAGTGCTAGAAGCGGGAGTTACGATACGCAGTATTTT.